This T cell receptor (beta chain) appears in the sequencing data of a study of cytotoxic CD8 clonotypes in ibrutinib-treated CLL. Per germline, CDR1 SEHNR and CDR2 FQNEAQ (reference sequence). V lost 1 base to trimming and J lost 6 bases; unmatched junction nucleotides: 6. CDR3 size: 14 residues. Notes on the study in general: Clonality went up at the time of ibrutinib response, stayed stable in sustained remission, and later dropped back toward its baseline level at progression. Sampling schedules were unmatched across sustained-remission and progressing patients. On treatment, the uncommon public clonotypes contracted or remained stable.

Only in-frame clones appear in the TCRdb table, and some are missing; sequencing was by immunoSEQ multiplex PCR. The sample has over 150,000 clones; approximately 80% are singletons. The table lists this clone with a few counts. Its cognate antigen is unknown. The sequencing used PBMCs, collected after 12 months of ibrutinib treatment. The rearrangement joins TRBV7-9 to TRBJ2-7; 7 bases align to TRBD1. This TCR was recovered from a human donor with chronic lymphocytic leukemia. CDR3 coding DNA: TGTGCCAGCAGCTTAGGATACAGGGGAAGCGAGCAGTACTTC. It specifies CASSLGYRGSEQYF.